The sample holds a few counts of the clone carrying this T cell receptor (beta chain). The antigen is unknown. This sample stems from a study of metastatic and nonmetastatic thyroid tumors. For the study at large: Comparison of repertoires was carried out across blood and tumor or nodule tissue from malignant and benign thyroid patients. Overall study findings and caveats: In both blood and tumor samples, TCR beta diversity was reported significantly higher for malignant than benign nodules.

Original processing methods: In papillary thyroid cancer, a distant-metastasis classifier was built using CDR3 differences across clinicopathological groups. TCRdb called clones again from the PCR reads with MiXCR. TCRdb, rather than the study authors, made the V and J calls. The data contain about 49,000 clones, 20% to 25% of them singletons. Germline CDR1 is MNHEY and CDR2 is SVGEGT. This CDR3 spans 14 amino acids. V was trimmed by 6 bases and J by 1 base, leaving 7 bases between them. The entire patient cohort was treatment-naive prior to thyroid surgery. The chain couples TRBV6-2 or TRBV6-3 to TRBJ2-6; no clear D gene. The source is a female donor with papillary thyroid cancer or a benign thyroid nodule (not recorded which). Some clones in this sample may be carry-over from other donors' samples. Sequenced: blood. The CDR3 bases are TGTGCCAGCAGATCGATATCTGGGGCCAACGTCCTGACTTTC. It codes for CASRSISGANVLTF.